These 9 T cell receptor beta chains originate from one sample sequenced in a study of cytomegalovirus exposure and HLA in healthy donors. Primers included in the PCR were 60 Vbeta and 13 Jbeta primers. This table comes from immunoSEQ multiplex PCR, and its TCRdb copy is limited to in-frame clones, with some not included. The sample contains some 190,000 clones, 65% to 75% of which appear only once. The sample consisted of PBMCs. These receptors originate from a young man in good health and CMV-seropositive.

V usage is TRBV18 and J usage is TRBJ1-1; 7 positions agree with TRBD1. The CDR3 runs 15 residues. CDR1 is KGHSH and CDR2 is LQKENI in the germline V gene. The V and J ends lost 3 bases and 4 bases, in that order; junction bases with no gene match: 8. DNA for the CDR3: TGTGCCAGCTCACCTAACACAGGGGTGGGCACTGAAGCTTTCTTT. As protein: CASSPNTGVGTEAFF.

The rearrangement joins TRBV12-5 to TRBJ1-1, with 7 bases that match TRBD1. The V gene's germline CDR1 is LGHNT and CDR2 FRNRAP. This CDR3 has 15 amino acids. After removal of 2 bases from V and 5 bases from J, the junction contained 8 bases not matched to a gene. CDR3 DNA: TGTGCTAGTGGTTTGACAAGGGGGCGTAGTACTGAAGCTTTCTTT. This gives the protein CASGLTRGRSTEAFF.

This clone was detected a few times. The chain links TRBV9 to TRBJ2-7, with 9 positions matching TRBD2. The CDR3 totals 14 residues. After removal of 4 bases from V and 2 bases from J, the junction contained 4 bases not matched to a gene. Germline lookup yields CDR1 SGDLS and CDR2 YYNGEE. The CDR3, as DNA: TGTGCCAGCAGCCAGACTAGCGGAACCTACGAGCAGTACTTC. Amino acids: CASSQTSGTYEQYF.

The CDR3, as DNA: TGTGCCACCAGCAGTCCCCGTTTAGGGGGATGGGGGATTGACACTGAAGCTTTCTTT. Translating it yields CATSSPRLGGWGIDTEAFF. The genes are TRBV15 and TRBJ1-1; D may be TRBD1 (6 bases). The CDR3 length is 19 residues. In germline, CDR1 is LNHNV, CDR2 YYDKDF (reference sequence). V lost 3 bases to trimming and J lost 3 bases, with 26 bases between them.

The rearrangement links TRBV7-2 to TRBJ2-3; maybe TRBD2 (6 bases). The germline CDR1 and CDR2 sequences are SGHTA and FQGNSA. The V and J ends lost 7 bases and 6 bases respectively, with 14 bases between them. The CDR3 runs to 13 residues. The CDR3 DNA follows: TGTGCCAGCAACCGGGACTCCTTGGATACGCAGTATTTT. Encoded protein: CASNRDSLDTQYF. The whole variable domain, filled in from reference TRBV7-2 and TRBJ2-3, reads GAGVSQSPSNKVTEKGKDVELRCDPISGHTALYWYRQSLGQGLEFLIYFQGNSAPDKSGLPSDRFSAERTGGSVSTLTIQRTQQEDSAVYLCASNRDSLDTQYFGPGTRLTVL.

The J gene is TRBJ2-2, the V gene TRBV4-3, with D perhaps TRBD1 (5 bases). This CDR3 is built from 16 residues. From germline, CDR1 is LGHNA and CDR2 YSLEER. V lost 0 bases to trimming and J lost 0 bases, with 8 bases between them. The CDR3 sequence is CASSQEGHANTGELFF. The CDR3 DNA sequence: TGCGCCAGCAGCCAAGAGGGGCACGCGAACACCGGGGAGCTGTTTTTT.

The chain has TRBV4-1 and TRBJ1-5; D is unresolved. Trimming shortened V by 3 bases and J by 2 bases, and 23 bases separated the two germline ends. Germline-derived CDR1 and CDR2 are MGHRA and YSYEKL. The CDR3 totals 19 residues. CDR3: CASSHAEIVPLSGNQPQHF. In nucleotides, the CDR3 is TGCGCCAGCAGCCACGCCGAAATAGTCCCTTTATCCGGCAATCAGCCCCAGCATTTT.

The V and J genes are TRBV15 and TRBJ2-5, with TRBD2 matching over 7 bases. The CDR3 has 16 amino acids. Germline-derived CDR1 and CDR2 are LNHNV and YYDKDF (reference sequence). Unmatched junction bases numbered 6, after V lost 0 bases and J lost 2 bases. DNA of the CDR3: TGTGCCACCAGCAGAGATGAGCGGGGCCTACAAGAGACCCAGTACTTC. Translation: CATSRDERGLQETQYF.

J is TRBJ1-4 and V is TRBV10-3; 8 bases are shared with TRBD1. The CDR3 spans 15 residues. CDR1 ENHRY and CDR2 SYGVKD come from the germline V gene. Losses at the gene ends were 9 bases for V and 0 bases for J; bases not matched to a gene: 6. The DNA of the CDR3 is TGTGCCATTTCGGACAGGGAAGCAACTAATGAAAAACTGTTTTTT. It translates to CAISDREATNEKLFF.